A selection of T cell receptor beta chains follows, all from one sample in a study of Graves' ophthalmopathy and Graves' hyperthyroidism. TCRdb reprocessed the multiplex PCR reads with MiXCR, giving one entry per CDR3 protein. The table lists about 620,000 distinct CDR3 sequences, approximately 22% of them singletons. The specimen sequenced was peripheral blood. Receptors originate from a woman between 18 and 29 years old with stable Graves' hyperthyroidism. Some clones in this sample may be carry-over from other donors' samples. Both conserved end residues are part of each CDR3. Fields, in order: clone size, V gene, J gene, D gene, CDR3 DNA, CDR3 protein. A D gene is named only where the DNA matches it firmly. Clone size appears in some rows only: once, few, many, or a class for an expanded clone.

many	TRBV7-3	TRBJ1-1	-	TGTGCCAGCAGCTTATCGGGCCACAACACTGAAGCTTTCTTT	CASSLSGHNTEAFF
many	TRBV7-2	TRBJ2-2	-	TGTGCCAGCAGCCAACAGGGTTGGACCGGGGAGCTGTTTTTT	CASSQQGWTGELFF
many	TRBV5-1	TRBJ1-2	-	TGCGCCAGCAGCTTGGAAGGCAGTAACTATGGCTACACCTTC	CASSLEGSNYGYTF
many	TRBV7-2	TRBJ1-2	-	TGTGCCAGCAGCTTAGCTTCAGATCAGAACTATGGCTACACCTTC	CASSLASDQNYGYTF
many	TRBV12-3/TRBV12-4	TRBJ2-2	-	TGTGCCAGCAGTTTAATTAGCGGTCAGAACACCGGGGAGCTGTTTTTT	CASSLISGQNTGELFF
many	TRBV7-9	TRBJ1-1	-	TGTGCCAGCAGCTTAGCCGGGACATATAACACTGAAGCTTTCTTT	CASSLAGTYNTEAFF
many	TRBV20-1	TRBJ1-6	-	TGCAGTGCGAAAACGAGGGGGGGTTCACCCCTCCACTTT	CSAKTRGGSPLHF
many	TRBV29-1	TRBJ2-7	-	TGCAGCGTACGACTATCCCAGACCTACGAGCAGTACTTC	CSVRLSQTYEQYF
-	TRBV6-1	TRBJ1-1	-	TGTGCCAGCAGTGCCATCAGGGCTTACACTGAAGCTTTCTTT	CASSAIRAYTEAFF
many	TRBV7-2	TRBJ1-3	-	TGTGCCAGCAGCTTAGGACTCGCCTCTGGAAACACCATATATTTT	CASSLGLASGNTIYF
-	TRBV30	TRBJ2-2	-	TGTGCCTGGAGTGTATCGCGAACCGGGGAGCTGTTTTTT	CAWSVSRTGELFF
few	TRBV6-2/TRBV6-3	TRBJ2-3	TRBD1	TGTGCCAGCAGTCCCCTGGGACAGGGGGCCCTCACAGATACGCAGTATTTT	CASSPLGQGALTDTQYF
-	TRBV12-3/TRBV12-4	TRBJ2-5	-	TGTGCCAGCACTTTAAGCCTCGGGGAGTCACCTTTCCAAGAGACCCAGTACTTC	CASTLSLGESPFQETQYF
many	TRBV12-3/TRBV12-4	TRBJ2-7	TRBD1	TGTGCCAGCAGTCCGCACAGGGGGCGTCAGTACTTC	CASSPHRGRQYF
many	TRBV27	TRBJ2-2	-	TGTGCCAGCAGTCCTCCGGACTACACCGGGGAGCTGTTTTTT	CASSPPDYTGELFF
-	TRBV2	TRBJ1-5	-	TGTGCCAGCAGTGACCCCAGATATCAGCCCCAGCATTTT	CASSDPRYQPQHF
-	TRBV5-1	TRBJ2-7	TRBD2	TGCGCCAGCAGCTTGGTACTAGCGGGAGGCCCCTCCTACGAGCAGTACTTC	CASSLVLAGGPSYEQYF
-	TRBV30	TRBJ1-3	-	TGTGCCTCCCCAGGGTGGCCGGGCTCTGGAAACACCATATATTTT	CASPGWPGSGNTIYF
many	TRBV6-5	TRBJ2-7	-	TGTGCCAGCACGGAGGGCAGCGCCCCGGTCGAGCAGTACTTC	CASTEGSAPVEQYF
-	TRBV12-3/TRBV12-4	TRBJ2-5	TRBD1	TGTGCCAGCAGTCCTGTAGGGACAGGTCAAGAGACCCAGTACTTC	CASSPVGTGQETQYF
few	TRBV11-1	TRBJ1-1	-	TGTGCCAGCAGCCCCGGGCGCGTGGCTGAAGTCTTCTTT	CASSPGRVAEVFF
many	TRBV28	TRBJ2-6	-	TGTGCCAGCAGTTTGGCAGGATACTCTGGGGCCAACGTCCTGACTTTC	CASSLAGYSGANVLTF
many	TRBV12-3/TRBV12-4	TRBJ2-7	-	TGTGCCAGCAGTTTTTGGCAGGGAGCCTACGAGCAGTACTTC	CASSFWQGAYEQYF
few	TRBV20-1	TRBJ2-5	TRBD2	TGCAGTGCTAGAGCAGTCCGGGCGGCGGGAGCTAACCAAGAGACCCAGTACTTC	CSARAVRAAGANQETQYF
many	TRBV19	TRBJ2-6	TRBD1	TGTGCCAGTAGTACCTGGACAGGGGTACCTGGGGCCAACGTCCTGACTTTC	CASSTWTGVPGANVLTF
many	TRBV6-5	TRBJ2-5	-	TGTGCCAGCAGTTACCACGGACAGCAAGAGACCCAGTACTTC	CASSYHGQQETQYF
many	TRBV7-9	TRBJ1-6	TRBD1	TGTGCCAGCAGCTTAGTTTATGCAGGGGGATTGTCACCCCTCCACTTT	CASSLVYAGGLSPLHF
many	TRBV10-2	TRBJ2-7	-	TGCGCCAGCAGTGAGTCGAGCGTCCTCGGGGACGAGCAGTACTTC	CASSESSVLGDEQYF
many	TRBV11-3	TRBJ2-2	-	TGTGCCAGCAGCTACGTACCCGGGGAGCTGTTTTTT	CASSYVPGELFF
-	TRBV27	TRBJ2-4	-	TGTGCCAGCAGCAACTACTTGGGGGACACCAAAAACATTAAGTACTTC	CASSNYLGDTKNIKYF
-	TRBV12-3/TRBV12-4	TRBJ2-2	-	TGTGCCAGCAGTGTTGGAGGACGTAATAGACCGGGGGAGCTGTTTTTT	CASSVGGRNRPGELFF
many	TRBV7-6	TRBJ2-7	-	TGTGCCAGCAGCCCCCGCTCCCACGAGCAGTACTTC	CASSPRSHEQYF
many	TRBV6-5	TRBJ1-1	-	TGTGCCAGGGAACTTAATGAGGTTCTGAACACTGAAGCTTTCTTT	CARELNEVLNTEAFF
-	TRBV18	TRBJ1-1	-	TGTGCCAGCTCACCACCGTTGGCTTACACTGAAGCTTTCTTT	CASSPPLAYTEAFF
-	TRBV28	TRBJ2-7	TRBD1	TGTGCCAGCAGGACAGGGGGGAGGGAGCAGTACTTC	CASRTGGREQYF
many	TRBV10-3	TRBJ1-1	-	TGTGCCATCAGTGAAGGAGAGGGGGACACTGAAGCTTTCTTT	CAISEGEGDTEAFF
many	TRBV28	TRBJ2-7	-	TGTGCCAGCAGCCTGACAGGAGCCTCCTACGAGCAGTACTTC	CASSLTGASYEQYF
many	TRBV6-2/TRBV6-3	TRBJ2-7	TRBD1	TGTGCCAGCAGCAATACAGGGGGCAACGACGAGCAGTACTTC	CASSNTGGNDEQYF
many	TRBV6-1	TRBJ2-2	-	TGTGCCAGCAGTCCCCCCTGGACCGGGGAGCTGTTTTTT	CASSPPWTGELFF
-	TRBV27	TRBJ2-7	-	TGTGCCAGCAGTTTATGGGGCGGCTCCTACGAGCAGTACTTC	CASSLWGGSYEQYF
-	TRBV12-3/TRBV12-4	TRBJ2-5	TRBD1	TGTGCCAGCAGCCCGCACCGACAGGGGGCGGGAGGAGAGACCCAGTACTTC	CASSPHRQGAGGETQYF
-	TRBV5-1	TRBJ2-6	-	TGCGCCAGCACTAGCGTTGGGGCCAACGTCCTGACTTTC	CASTSVGANVLTF
many	TRBV5-6	TRBJ1-2	-	TGTGCCAGCAGCTTTGGTATCGGCTACACCTTC	CASSFGIGYTF